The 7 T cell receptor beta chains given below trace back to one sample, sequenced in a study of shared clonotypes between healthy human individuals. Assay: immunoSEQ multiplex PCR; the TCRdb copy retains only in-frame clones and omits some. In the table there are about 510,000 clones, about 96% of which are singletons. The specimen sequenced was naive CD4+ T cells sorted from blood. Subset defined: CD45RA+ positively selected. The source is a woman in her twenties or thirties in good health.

The DNA for the CDR3 is TGTGCCAGCAGGAGGACAGGGAGCTCCTACGAGCAGTACTTC. It translates to CASRRTGSSYEQYF. V gene TRBV2 combines with J gene TRBJ2-7, with 8 bases that match TRBD1. V lost 6 bases to trimming and J lost 0 bases; unmatched junction nucleotides: 4. CDR1 SNHLY and CDR2 FYNNEI come from the germline V gene. The CDR3 contains 14 residues.

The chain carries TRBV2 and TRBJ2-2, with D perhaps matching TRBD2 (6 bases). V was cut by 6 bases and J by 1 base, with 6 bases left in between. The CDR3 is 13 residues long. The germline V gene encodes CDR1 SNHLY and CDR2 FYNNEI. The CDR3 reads CASRRENTGELFF. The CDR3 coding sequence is TGTGCCAGCAGGCGGGAGAACACCGGGGAGCTGTTTTTT.

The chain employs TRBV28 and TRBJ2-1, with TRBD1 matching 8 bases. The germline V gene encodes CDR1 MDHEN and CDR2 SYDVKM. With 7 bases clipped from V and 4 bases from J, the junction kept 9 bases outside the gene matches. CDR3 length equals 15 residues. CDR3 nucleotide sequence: TGTGCCAGCATCTCCGGGACAGGCCCTTACAATGAGCAGTTCTTC. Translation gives CASISGTGPYNEQFF.

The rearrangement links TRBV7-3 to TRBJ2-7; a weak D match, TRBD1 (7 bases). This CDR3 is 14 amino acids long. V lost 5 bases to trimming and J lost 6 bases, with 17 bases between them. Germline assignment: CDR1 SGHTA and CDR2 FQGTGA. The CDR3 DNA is TGTGCCAGCAGCCCGTATCCAGGGGGGCTCGAGCAGTACTTC. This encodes CASSPYPGGLEQYF.

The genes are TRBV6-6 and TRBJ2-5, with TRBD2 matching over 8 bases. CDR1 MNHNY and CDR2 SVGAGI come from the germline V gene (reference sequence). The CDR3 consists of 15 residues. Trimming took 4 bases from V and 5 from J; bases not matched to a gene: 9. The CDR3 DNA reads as TGTGCCAGCAGTTTCTGGACTAGCAGGTCGGAGACCCAGTACTTC. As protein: CASSFWTSRSETQYF.

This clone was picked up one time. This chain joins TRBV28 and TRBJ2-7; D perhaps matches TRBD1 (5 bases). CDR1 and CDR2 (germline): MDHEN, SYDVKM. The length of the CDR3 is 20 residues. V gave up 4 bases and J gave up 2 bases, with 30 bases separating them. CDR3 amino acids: CASSSPHKSRLGERPYEQYF. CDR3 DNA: TGTGCCAGCAGTTCACCCCATAAAAGCAGGCTAGGGGAAAGACCCTACGAGCAGTACTTC.

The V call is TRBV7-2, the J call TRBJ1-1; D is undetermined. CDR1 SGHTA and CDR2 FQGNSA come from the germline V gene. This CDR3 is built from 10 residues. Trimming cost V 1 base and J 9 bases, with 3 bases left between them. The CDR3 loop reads CASSLGQAFF. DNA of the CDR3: TGTGCCAGCAGCTTAGGCCAAGCTTTCTTT.